A selection of T cell receptor beta chains follows, all from one sample in a study of cytomegalovirus exposure and HLA in healthy donors. Clones were sequenced by immunoSEQ multiplex PCR, and TCRdb holds only the in-frame ones, with some missing. The repertoire holds 100,000 to 150,000 clones, with approximately 10% as singletons. Sequenced sample: PBMCs. These receptors were collected from a young woman in good health and CMV-seropositive. Both conserved end residues are part of each CDR3. The order of the fields is clone size, D gene, V gene, J gene, CDR3 DNA, CDR3 protein. A D gene is named only where the DNA matches it firmly. Part of the rows lack a size; the others show once, few, many or a class for expanded clones.

clone size: NA; D gene: NA; V gene: TRBV13; J gene: TRBJ1-3; CDR3 DNA: TGTGCCAGCAGCACAGACAGGAGCCCTGGAAACACCATATATTTT; CDR3 protein: CASSTDRSPGNTIYF
clone size: NA; D gene: NA; V gene: TRBV7-9; J gene: TRBJ2-1; CDR3 DNA: TGTGCCAGCAGACTGGAGTTACATGAGCAGTTCTTC; CDR3 protein: CASRLELHEQFF
clone size: NA; D gene: NA; V gene: TRBV7-9; J gene: TRBJ1-4; CDR3 DNA: TGTGCCAGCAGCTCCAGGGCCTCGGGTGAAAAACTGTTTTTT; CDR3 protein: CASSSRASGEKLFF
clone size: NA; D gene: NA; V gene: TRBV11-3; J gene: TRBJ1-1; CDR3 DNA: TGTGCCAGCAGCTTAGAGATTGGAGCTGAAGCTTTCTTT; CDR3 protein: CASSLEIGAEAFF
clone size: few; D gene: NA; V gene: TRBV27; J gene: TRBJ2-1; CDR3 DNA: TGTGCCAGCCATAGGACTACAAGCTCCTACAATGAGCAGTTCTTC; CDR3 protein: CASHRTTSSYNEQFF
clone size: few; D gene: TRBD1; V gene: TRBV2; J gene: TRBJ1-2; CDR3 DNA: TGTGCCAGCAGTGCGGGGACAGGGGGGTATGGCTACACCTTC; CDR3 protein: CASSAGTGGYGYTF
clone size: NA; D gene: NA; V gene: TRBV5-4; J gene: TRBJ2-1; CDR3 DNA: TGTGCCAGCAGCCCCTTCCTAGGTAATGAGCAGTTCTTC; CDR3 protein: CASSPFLGNEQFF
clone size: NA; D gene: NA; V gene: TRBV28; J gene: TRBJ1-5; CDR3 DNA: TGTGCCAGCAGTTTAGCAGGGACTTACCCTTCTCAGCCCCAGCATTTT; CDR3 protein: CASSLAGTYPSQPQHF
clone size: few; D gene: TRBD1; V gene: TRBV5-5; J gene: TRBJ2-7; CDR3 DNA: TGTGCCAGCAGCCATCCGGGACAGGCCGCCGAGCAGTACTTC; CDR3 protein: CASSHPGQAAEQYF
clone size: NA; D gene: NA; V gene: TRBV2; J gene: TRBJ1-2; CDR3 DNA: TGTGCCAGCAGTGAAAAAGAGAACTATGGCTACACCTTC; CDR3 protein: CASSEKENYGYTF
clone size: few; D gene: NA; V gene: TRBV10-3; J gene: TRBJ1-1; CDR3 DNA: TGTGCCATCAGTGGGTCGCCAGAGAACACTGAAGCTTTCTTT; CDR3 protein: CAISGSPENTEAFF
clone size: few; D gene: TRBD2; V gene: TRBV27; J gene: TRBJ2-7; CDR3 DNA: TGTGCCAGCAGTTTAGGGACTAGCGGACTCTACGAGCAGTACTTC; CDR3 protein: CASSLGTSGLYEQYF
clone size: few; D gene: NA; V gene: TRBV30; J gene: TRBJ2-7; CDR3 DNA: TGTGCCTGGAAGGTGGAGGCGTCCTACGAGCAGTACTTC; CDR3 protein: CAWKVEASYEQYF
clone size: few; D gene: NA; V gene: TRBV30; J gene: TRBJ1-2; CDR3 DNA: TGTGCCTGGACCCCCTACTCGAAGGGCTACACCTTC; CDR3 protein: CAWTPYSKGYTF
clone size: few; D gene: TRBD2; V gene: TRBV28; J gene: TRBJ2-3; CDR3 DNA: TGTGCCACCATCCGTAGCGGGAGCGCAGCGGATACGCAGTATTTT; CDR3 protein: CATIRSGSAADTQYF
clone size: NA; D gene: NA; V gene: TRBV7-9; J gene: TRBJ1-1; CDR3 DNA: TGTGCCAGCAGCTCCACACAGAGCTTTGAGGCTTTCTTT; CDR3 protein: CASSSTQSFEAFF
clone size: NA; D gene: NA; V gene: TRBV11-2; J gene: TRBJ1-4; CDR3 DNA: TGTGCCAGCGGACAGTTAGGTGAAAAACTGTTTTTT; CDR3 protein: CASGQLGEKLFF
clone size: NA; D gene: NA; V gene: TRBV4-1; J gene: TRBJ2-1; CDR3 DNA: TGCGCCAGCAGCCAAGATCAGGCTTATAATGAGCAGTTCTTC; CDR3 protein: CASSQDQAYNEQFF
clone size: few; D gene: TRBD2; V gene: TRBV30; J gene: TRBJ2-1; CDR3 DNA: TGTGCCTGGAGCTCCGGGACTAGCGGATACAATGAGCAGTTCTTC; CDR3 protein: CAWSSGTSGYNEQFF
clone size: few; D gene: NA; V gene: TRBV19; J gene: TRBJ1-5; CDR3 DNA: TGTGCCAGTAGTATACAGGGGATCCAGCCCCAGCATTTT; CDR3 protein: CASSIQGIQPQHF
clone size: NA; D gene: TRBD2; V gene: TRBV28; J gene: TRBJ2-1; CDR3 DNA: TGTGCCAGCAGGAAACTGGGGACTAGCGGGTCCCGAGGTAGCTCCTACAATGAGCAGTTCTTC; CDR3 protein: CASRKLGTSGSRGSSYNEQFF
clone size: few; D gene: NA; V gene: TRBV30; J gene: TRBJ2-1; CDR3 DNA: TGTGCCTGGTCAGCGCAGTACAATGAGCAGTTCTTC; CDR3 protein: CAWSAQYNEQFF
clone size: few; D gene: TRBD2; V gene: TRBV5-1; J gene: TRBJ2-3; CDR3 DNA: TGCGCCAGCAGCCGCCCTAGCGGAGGGGCAGATACGCAGTATTTT; CDR3 protein: CASSRPSGGADTQYF
clone size: few; D gene: TRBD2; V gene: TRBV11-2; J gene: TRBJ2-2; CDR3 DNA: TGTGCCAGCCGGAGCGGGACTACAAACACCGGGGAGCTGTTTTTT; CDR3 protein: CASRSGTTNTGELFF
clone size: NA; D gene: NA; V gene: TRBV7-6; J gene: TRBJ1-4; CDR3 DNA: TGTGCCAGCAGCTTAGCGCGGGCGGTGAATGAAAAACTGTTTTTT; CDR3 protein: CASSLARAVNEKLFF
clone size: NA; D gene: NA; V gene: TRBV13; J gene: TRBJ1-1; CDR3 DNA: TGTGCCAGCAGATTAAATATCCGGAACACTGAAGCTTTCTTT; CDR3 protein: CASRLNIRNTEAFF
clone size: NA; D gene: TRBD1; V gene: TRBV7-9; J gene: TRBJ2-5; CDR3 DNA: TGTGCCAGCAGCGACACCGACAGGGGGCTTTTCCGTCAGGAGACCCAGTACTTC; CDR3 protein: CASSDTDRGLFRQETQYF
clone size: NA; D gene: NA; V gene: TRBV27; J gene: TRBJ2-7; CDR3 DNA: TGTGCCAGCAGTTTTGGAGGGGGCACCTACGAGCAGTACTTC; CDR3 protein: CASSFGGGTYEQYF
clone size: few; D gene: NA; V gene: TRBV15; J gene: TRBJ1-2; CDR3 DNA: TGTGCCACCAGCAGAGATTCCGGGATATGGTATGGCTACACCTTC; CDR3 protein: CATSRDSGIWYGYTF
clone size: few; D gene: TRBD1; V gene: TRBV4-2; J gene: TRBJ2-1; CDR3 DNA: TGTGCCAGCAGCCAAAAGATATCCGGGACAGGGACTGAGCAGTTCTTC; CDR3 protein: CASSQKISGTGTEQFF
clone size: few; D gene: NA; V gene: TRBV2; J gene: TRBJ1-2; CDR3 DNA: TGTGCCAGCAGTGAACGGTCCCAAGGCTACACCTTC; CDR3 protein: CASSERSQGYTF
clone size: few; D gene: NA; V gene: TRBV6-5; J gene: TRBJ2-7; CDR3 DNA: TGTGCCAGCAGTTTGGGGACCGGGGGCGAGCAGTACTTC; CDR3 protein: CASSLGTGGEQYF
clone size: few; D gene: NA; V gene: TRBV28; J gene: TRBJ2-7; CDR3 DNA: TGTGCCAGCAACACCAACTACGAGCAGTACTTC; CDR3 protein: CASNTNYEQYF
clone size: NA; D gene: NA; V gene: TRBV2; J gene: TRBJ1-2; CDR3 DNA: TGTGCCAGCAGTGACTCCCCTATGGCTAACTATGGCTACACCTTC; CDR3 protein: CASSDSPMANYGYTF
clone size: NA; D gene: NA; V gene: TRBV7-4; J gene: TRBJ1-5; CDR3 DNA: TGTGCCAGCAGCTTATTCTGGGGAGATCAGCCCCAGCATTTT; CDR3 protein: CASSLFWGDQPQHF
clone size: few; D gene: TRBD1; V gene: TRBV5-1; J gene: TRBJ2-1; CDR3 DNA: TGCGCCAGCAAGGGGGGGACAGGGGTCCATGAGCAGTTCTTC; CDR3 protein: CASKGGTGVHEQFF
clone size: NA; D gene: NA; V gene: TRBV7-2; J gene: TRBJ2-7; CDR3 DNA: TGTGCCAGCTCGGGGGCTAGCGGCTCCTACGAGCAGTACTTC; CDR3 protein: CASSGASGSYEQYF
clone size: few; D gene: TRBD1; V gene: TRBV14; J gene: TRBJ1-1; CDR3 DNA: TGTGCCAGCAGCCGAGACAGGGGGCTTATAGGGAACACTGAAGCTTTCTTT; CDR3 protein: CASSRDRGLIGNTEAFF
clone size: few; D gene: NA; V gene: TRBV5-6; J gene: TRBJ2-3; CDR3 DNA: TGTGCCAGCACCCTCCGGGACTTCACAGATACGCAGTATTTT; CDR3 protein: CASTLRDFTDTQYF
clone size: few; D gene: NA; V gene: TRBV2; J gene: TRBJ2-3; CDR3 DNA: TGTGCCAGCAGTTTGATGGACTATACGCAGTATTTT; CDR3 protein: CASSLMDYTQYF
clone size: few; D gene: TRBD1; V gene: TRBV19; J gene: TRBJ1-1; CDR3 DNA: TGTGCCACCCACCGGACAGGGCTCTCTGAAGCTTTCTTT; CDR3 protein: CATHRTGLSEAFF
clone size: few; D gene: NA; V gene: TRBV28; J gene: TRBJ1-4; CDR3 DNA: TGTGCCAGCAGTGCCCAGGAGGCAACTAATGAAAAACTGTTTTTT; CDR3 protein: CASSAQEATNEKLFF
clone size: NA; D gene: TRBD1; V gene: TRBV5-1; J gene: TRBJ1-2; CDR3 DNA: TGCGCCAGCAGCTTTGGACAGGGCTATGGCTACACCTTC; CDR3 protein: CASSFGQGYGYTF
clone size: NA; D gene: TRBD2; V gene: TRBV5-1; J gene: TRBJ2-6; CDR3 DNA: TGCGCCAGCAGCTCGGGGGGCGGGAGGACTGGGGCCAACGTCCTGACTTTC; CDR3 protein: CASSSGGGRTGANVLTF
clone size: NA; D gene: TRBD1; V gene: TRBV6-1; J gene: TRBJ1-1; CDR3 DNA: TGTGCCACCGCTTCCCCGGGACAGTCCTCTGAAGCTTTCTTT; CDR3 protein: CATASPGQSSEAFF
clone size: few; D gene: NA; V gene: TRBV18; J gene: TRBJ2-7; CDR3 DNA: TGTGCCAGCTCACCGCTATTGGCTTCGACAGGCTCCCGCGAGCAGTACTTC; CDR3 protein: CASSPLLASTGSREQYF